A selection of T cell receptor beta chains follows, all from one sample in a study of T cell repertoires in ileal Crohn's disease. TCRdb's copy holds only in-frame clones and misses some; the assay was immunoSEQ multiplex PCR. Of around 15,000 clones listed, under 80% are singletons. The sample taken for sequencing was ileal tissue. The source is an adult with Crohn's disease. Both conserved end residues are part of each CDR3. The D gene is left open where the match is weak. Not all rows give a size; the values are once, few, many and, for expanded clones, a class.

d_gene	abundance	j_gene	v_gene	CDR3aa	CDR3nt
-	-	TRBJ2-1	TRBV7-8	CASSDRLVRDEQFF	TGTGCCAGCAGCGATAGACTAGTCAGGGATGAGCAGTTCTTC
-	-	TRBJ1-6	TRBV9	CASSTSGTTANSPLHF	TGTGCCAGCAGCACTTCCGGGACAACCGCCAATTCACCCCTCCACTTT
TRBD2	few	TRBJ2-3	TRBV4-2	CASSQGLAGGTDTQYF	TGTGCCAGCAGCCAAGGTCTAGCGGGAGGCACAGATACGCAGTATTTT
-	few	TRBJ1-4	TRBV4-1	CASSQGQTTAFNEKLFF	TGCGCCAGCAGCCAGGGGCAAACTACGGCCTTTAATGAAAAACTGTTTTTT
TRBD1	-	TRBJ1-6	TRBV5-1	CASSRRQGGSYNSPLHF	TGCGCCAGCAGCAGGCGACAGGGTGGATCCTATAATTCACCCCTCCACTTT
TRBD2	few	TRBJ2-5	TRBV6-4	CASSDSSGGQETQYF	TGTGCCAGCAGTGACTCTAGCGGGGGGCAAGAGACCCAGTACTTC
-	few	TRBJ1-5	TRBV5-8	CASSWPVSNQPQHF	TGTGCCAGCAGCTGGCCCGTTAGCAATCAGCCCCAGCATTTT
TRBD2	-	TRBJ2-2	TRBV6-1	CASSELADTGELFF	TGTGCCAGCAGTGAACTAGCGGACACCGGGGAGCTGTTTTTT
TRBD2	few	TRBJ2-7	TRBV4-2	CASSRGTRDLWPYEQYF	TGTGCCAGCAGCCGCGGGACTAGAGACCTATGGCCCTACGAGCAGTACTTC
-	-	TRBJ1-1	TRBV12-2	CASRLGNLGLPNTEAFF	TGTGCAAGTCGCTTAGGAAATCTAGGCTTACCGAACACTGAAGCTTTCTTT
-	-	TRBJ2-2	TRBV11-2	CASSLPGTSTGELFF	TGTGCCAGCAGCCTCCCCGGGACAAGCACCGGGGAGCTGTTTTTT
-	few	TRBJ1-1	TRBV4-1	CASSRGHSNTEAFF	TGCGCCAGCAGCCGGGGACATTCGAACACTGAAGCTTTCTTT
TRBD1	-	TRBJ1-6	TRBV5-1	CASKRGQGLSPLHF	TGCGCCAGCAAGAGAGGACAGGGACTTTCACCCCTCCACTTT
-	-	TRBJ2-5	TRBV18	CASSPTGDETQYF	TGTGCCAGCTCACCTACGGGAGATGAGACCCAGTACTTC
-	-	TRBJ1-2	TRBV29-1	CSVVVGVPVGYTF	TGCAGCGTTGTTGTCGGGGTCCCGGTAGGCTACACCTTC
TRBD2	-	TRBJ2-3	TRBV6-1	CASSELAGGPDTQYF	TGTGCCAGCAGTGAATTAGCGGGGGGCCCAGATACGCAGTATTTT
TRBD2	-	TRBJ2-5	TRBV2	CASSELAGGTQYF	TGTGCCAGCAGTGAATTGGCGGGAGGGACCCAGTACTTC
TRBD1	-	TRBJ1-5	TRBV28	CASSRTGGTTPQHF	TGTGCCAGCAGCCGAACAGGGGGGACAACGCCCCAGCATTTT
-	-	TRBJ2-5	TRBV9	CASSGGTGPLQTQYF	TGTGCCAGCAGCGGCGGGACGGGCCCCCTCCAGACCCAGTACTTC
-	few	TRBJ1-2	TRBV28	CASSLRRWSSPIPRAYGYTF	TGTGCCAGCAGTTTGAGGCGGTGGAGCAGCCCTATCCCACGAGCATATGGCTACACCTTC
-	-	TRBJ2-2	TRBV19	CASRAGRKGELFF	TGTGCCAGTAGGGCAGGGCGAAAGGGGGAGCTGTTTTTT
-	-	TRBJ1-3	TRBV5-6	CASSKQVLRGNTIYF	TGTGCCAGCAGTAAACAGGTTTTGCGAGGAAACACCATATATTTT
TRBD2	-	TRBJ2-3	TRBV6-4	CASSEGGGATDTQYF	TGTGCCAGCAGTGAAGGCGGGGGGGCCACAGATACGCAGTATTTT
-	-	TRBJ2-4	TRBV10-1	CASSDGTLGNIQYF	TGCGCCAGCAGTGACGGGACTCTCGGGAACATTCAGTACTTC
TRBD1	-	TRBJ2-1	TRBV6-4	CASSPGTGGNEQFF	TGTGCCAGCAGCCCCGGGACAGGGGGCAATGAGCAGTTCTTC
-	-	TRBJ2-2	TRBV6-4	CASSESNTGELFF	TGTGCCAGCAGTGAATCAAACACCGGGGAGCTGTTTTTT
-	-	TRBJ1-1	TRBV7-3	CASSLQAGAEAFF	TGTGCCAGCAGCTTACAGGCAGGCGCTGAAGCTTTCTTT
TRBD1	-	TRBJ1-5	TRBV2	CASSDRDQPQHF	TGTGCCAGTTCGGACAGGGATCAGCCCCAGCATTTT
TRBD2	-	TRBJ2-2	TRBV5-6	CASSLGAGHTGELFF	TGTGCCAGCAGCTTGGGAGCGGGGCACACCGGGGAGCTGTTTTTT
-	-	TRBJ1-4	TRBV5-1	CASSLGGGDENLFF	TGCGCCAGCAGCTTGGGGGGCGGAGATGAAAATCTGTTTTTT
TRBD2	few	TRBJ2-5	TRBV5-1	CASSDGLAGGRQETQYF	TGCGCCAGCAGCGACGGACTAGCGGGGGGGCGGCAAGAGACCCAGTACTTC
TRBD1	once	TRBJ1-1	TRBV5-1	CASSYAGQGFTEAFF	TGCGCCAGCAGCTATGCGGGACAGGGTTTCACTGAAGCTTTCTTT
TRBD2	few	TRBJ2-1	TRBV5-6	CASSLAGAGGYNEQFF	TGTGCCAGCAGCTTGGCCGGTGCGGGAGGGTACAATGAGCAGTTCTTC
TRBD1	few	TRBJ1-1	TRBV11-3	CASLDRGDTEAFF	TGTGCCAGCTTGGACAGGGGGGACACTGAAGCTTTCTTT
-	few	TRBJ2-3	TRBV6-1	CASSTTLTNTDTQYF	TGTGCCAGCAGTACCACCTTGACTAACACAGATACGCAGTATTTT
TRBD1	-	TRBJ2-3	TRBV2	CASRRDRVSTDTQYF	TGTGCCAGCCGCCGGGACAGGGTTAGCACAGATACGCAGTATTTT
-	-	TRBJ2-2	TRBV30	CAWSVPGLSTGELFF	TGTGCCTGGAGTGTACCGGGACTTTCAACCGGGGAGCTGTTTTTT
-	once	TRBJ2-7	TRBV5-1	CASSLAPRVYEQYF	TGCGCCAGCAGCTTGGCTCCCAGGGTCTACGAGCAGTACTTC
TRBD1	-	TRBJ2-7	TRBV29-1	CSVSGTGYTYEQYF	TGCAGCGTTTCCGGGACAGGGTATACCTACGAGCAGTACTTC
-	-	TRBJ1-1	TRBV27	CASSFYGEAFF	TGTGCCAGCAGTTTTTACGGTGAAGCTTTCTTT
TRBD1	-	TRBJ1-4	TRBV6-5	CASRERQGWEKLFF	TGTGCCAGCAGGGAGAGACAGGGTTGGGAAAAACTGTTTTTT
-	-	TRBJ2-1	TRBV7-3	CASSPARDFYNEQFF	TGTGCCAGCAGCCCTGCCCGGGACTTCTACAATGAGCAGTTCTTC
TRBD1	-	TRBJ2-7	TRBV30	CAWSKDGRDSSYEQYF	TGTGCCTGGAGCAAAGATGGCCGGGACAGCTCCTACGAGCAGTACTTC
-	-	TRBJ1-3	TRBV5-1	CASSPLSSGNTIYF	TGCGCCAGCAGCCCCCTCAGCTCTGGAAACACCATATATTTT
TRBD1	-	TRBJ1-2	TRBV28	CASSNTGGGADYGYTF	TGTGCCAGCAGCAACACGGGAGGGGGCGCAGATTATGGCTACACCTTC
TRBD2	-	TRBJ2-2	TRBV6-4	CASSLLADTGELFF	TGTGCCAGCAGCCTACTAGCGGACACCGGGGAGCTGTTTTTT
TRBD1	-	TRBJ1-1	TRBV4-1	CASSQDPSGTDSSAAFF	TGCGCCAGCAGCCAAGACCCTTCCGGGACAGACTCTTCTGCAGCTTTCTTT
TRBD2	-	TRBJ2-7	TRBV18	CASSLGTSGSGGSEQYF	TGTGCCAGCTCACTTGGGACTAGCGGGAGTGGCGGGTCCGAGCAGTACTTC
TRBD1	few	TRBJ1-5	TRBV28	CASSFSGGNNQPQHF	TGTGCCAGCAGTTTTTCAGGGGGGAACAATCAGCCCCAGCATTTT
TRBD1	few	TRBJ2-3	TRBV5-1	CASSSRQGGSDTQYF	TGCGCCAGCAGCTCTAGACAGGGGGGATCAGATACGCAGTATTTT
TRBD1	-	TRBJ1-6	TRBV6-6	CASRPGQLNSPLHF	TGTGCCAGCAGGCCGGGACAGTTAAATTCACCCCTCCACTTT
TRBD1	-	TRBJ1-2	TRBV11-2	CASSLLSGGQGCLF	TGTGCCAGCAGCTTGCTGAGTGGGGGACAGGGGTGTCTCTTC
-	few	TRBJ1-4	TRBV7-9	CASSFDSNEKLFF	TGTGCCAGCAGCTTTGATAGTAATGAAAAACTGTTTTTT
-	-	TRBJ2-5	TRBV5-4	CASSFWGDETQYF	TGTGCCAGCAGCTTTTGGGGAGATGAGACCCAGTACTTC
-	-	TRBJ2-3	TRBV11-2	CASSPLDQRDTQYF	TGTGCCAGCAGCCCACTAGACCAGCGGGATACGCAGTATTTT
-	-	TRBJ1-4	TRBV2	CASSEFGQGGKLFF	TGTGCCAGCAGTGAATTCGGGCAGGGCGGAAAACTGTTTTTT
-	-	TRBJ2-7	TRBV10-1	CASSESTGTTMYF	TGCGCCAGCAGTGAGTCAACAGGGACCACAATGTACTTC
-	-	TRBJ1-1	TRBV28	CATRAGVDTEAFF	TGTGCCACCCGGGCAGGGGTGGACACTGAAGCTTTCTTT
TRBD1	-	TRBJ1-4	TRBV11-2	CASSRTGGQEKLFF	TGTGCCAGCAGCCGAACAGGGGGCCAGGAAAAACTGTTTTTT
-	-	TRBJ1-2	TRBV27	CASSTLRGQYNYGYTF	TGTGCCAGCAGTACACTCCGAGGGCAGTATAACTATGGCTACACCTTC